This T cell receptor (beta chain) was observed in a study of T cell responses to AZD1222 COVID-19 vaccine. CDR1 and CDR2 from the germline V gene are LGHDT and YNNKEL (reference sequence). The CDR3 totals 13 residues. V gave up 1 base and J gave up 8 bases, with 8 bases separating them. TCRdb's copy holds only in-frame clones and misses some; the assay was immunoSEQ multiplex PCR. Of about 150,000 clones in the sample, over 80% were seen once. Sequences were derived from peripheral blood, sampled 28 days after the second AZD1222 dose. The J gene is TRBJ2-2, the V gene TRBV3-1 (or the pseudogene TRBV3-2), with D uncertain. The sequence was collected from an adult who received the AZD1222 COVID-19 vaccine. CDR3 nucleotides: TGTGCCAGCAGCCAAGTTCAAGGGGGGGAGCTGTTTTTT. Translation: CASSQVQGGELFF.